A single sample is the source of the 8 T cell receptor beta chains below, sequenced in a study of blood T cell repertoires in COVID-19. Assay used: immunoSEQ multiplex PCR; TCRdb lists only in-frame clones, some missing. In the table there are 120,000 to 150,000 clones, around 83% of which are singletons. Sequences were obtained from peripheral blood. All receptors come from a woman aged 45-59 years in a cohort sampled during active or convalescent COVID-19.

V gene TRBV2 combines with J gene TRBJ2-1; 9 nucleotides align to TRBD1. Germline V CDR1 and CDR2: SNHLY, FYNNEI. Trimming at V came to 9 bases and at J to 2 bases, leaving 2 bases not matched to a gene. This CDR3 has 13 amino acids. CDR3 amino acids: CARRQGAYNEQFF. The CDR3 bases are TGTGCCAGACGACAGGGGGCCTACAATGAGCAGTTCTTC.

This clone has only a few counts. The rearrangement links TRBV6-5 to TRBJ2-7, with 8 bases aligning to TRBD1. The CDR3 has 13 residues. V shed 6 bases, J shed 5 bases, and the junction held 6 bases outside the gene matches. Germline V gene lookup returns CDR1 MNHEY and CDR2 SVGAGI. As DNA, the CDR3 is TGTGCCAGCAGGTCACAGGGGGTTAACGAGCAGTACTTC. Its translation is CASRSQGVNEQYF.

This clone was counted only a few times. In nucleotides, the CDR3 is TGCAGCGCCGGGACAGGGAGGGAAAAACTGTTTTTT. Its translation: CSAGTGREKLFF. The chain employs TRBV29-1 and TRBJ1-4; 9 positions match TRBD1. The V gene's germline CDR1 is SQVTM and CDR2 ANQGSEA. J lost 8 bases, V lost 7 bases, and 5 bases had no gene match. The CDR3 has 12 amino acids.

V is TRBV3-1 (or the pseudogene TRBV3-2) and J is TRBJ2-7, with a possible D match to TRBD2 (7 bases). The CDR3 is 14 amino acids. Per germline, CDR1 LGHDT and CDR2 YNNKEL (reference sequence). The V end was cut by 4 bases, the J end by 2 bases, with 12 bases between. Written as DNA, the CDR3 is TGTGCCAGCAGCCCCACGGGGGGCCCCTACGAGCAGTACTTC. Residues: CASSPTGGPYEQYF.

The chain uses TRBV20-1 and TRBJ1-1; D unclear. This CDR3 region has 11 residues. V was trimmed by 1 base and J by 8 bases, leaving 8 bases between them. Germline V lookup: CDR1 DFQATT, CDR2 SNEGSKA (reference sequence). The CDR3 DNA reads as TGCAGTGCTAGAGGCGGGTCAGAAGCTTTCTTT. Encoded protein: CSARGGSEAFF.

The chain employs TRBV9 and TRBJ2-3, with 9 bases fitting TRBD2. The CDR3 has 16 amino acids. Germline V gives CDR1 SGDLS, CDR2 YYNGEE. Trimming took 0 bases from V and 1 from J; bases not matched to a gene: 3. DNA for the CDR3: TGTGCCAGCAGCGTAGAAAAGCGGGGGGGCACAGATACGCAGTATTTT. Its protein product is CASSVEKRGGTDTQYF.

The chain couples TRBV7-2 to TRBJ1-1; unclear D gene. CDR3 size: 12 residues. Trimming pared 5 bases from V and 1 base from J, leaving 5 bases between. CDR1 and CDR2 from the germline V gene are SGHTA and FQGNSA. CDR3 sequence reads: CASSRGNTEAFF. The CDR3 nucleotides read TGTGCCAGCAGCCGGGGGAACACTGAAGCTTTCTTT.

CDR3 sequence reads: CASSQGTGAASPLHF. CDR3 in DNA: TGTGCCAGCAGCCAAGGGACAGGGGCGGCTTCACCCCTCCACTTT. The rearrangement joins TRBV3-1 (or the pseudogene TRBV3-2) to TRBJ1-6; TRBD1 matches 9 bases. Per germline, CDR1 LGHDT and CDR2 YNNKEL (reference sequence). V lost 1 base to trimming and J lost 9 bases; unmatched junction nucleotides: 4. The CDR3 length is 15 residues.